Presented here are 20 T cell receptor beta chains from one specimen sequenced in a study of identifying expanded T cells in peripheral blood. TCRdb's copy holds only in-frame clones and misses some; the assay was immunoSEQ multiplex PCR. Of approximately 79,000 clones detected, 90% appear once; the ten largest clones hold around 3%. Sequencing used blood. The receptor set was obtained from a person aged 18-69 years in good health.

The CDR3, as DNA: TGCGCCAGCAGCTTGTTCCTAAACAACAATGAGCAGTTCTTC. Translating it yields CASSLFLNNNEQFF. V usage is TRBV5-1 and J usage is TRBJ2-1; D gene unclear. Per the germline V gene, CDR1 is SGHRS and CDR2 is YFSETQ. CDR3 size: 14 residues. V was trimmed by 1 base and J by 5 bases, leaving 10 bases between them.

CDR3 DNA: TGTGCCAGCAGTCCTATTTTGAACACTGAAGCTTTCTTT. It yields the protein CASSPILNTEAFF. This sequence joins TRBV27 and TRBJ1-1; D is ambiguous. The CDR3 loop spans 13 amino acids. CDR1 MNHEY and CDR2 SMNVEV come from the germline V gene (reference sequence). V lost 5 bases and J lost 0, with 7 bases in between.

The genes are TRBV7-3 and TRBJ2-1; D may be TRBD2 (5 bases). The germline V gene encodes CDR1 SGHTA and CDR2 FQGTGA. The CDR3 totals 15 residues. V lost 2 bases to trimming and J lost 1 base, with 9 bases between them. The CDR3 region has the DNA TGTGCCAGCAGCTTAGGTAGCGATTCCTACAATGAGCAGTTCTTC. Translation: CASSLGSDSYNEQFF.

The V call is TRBV7-6, the J call TRBJ2-1; TRBD1 or TRBD2 may be the D gene (5 bases each). The V gene lost 5 bases and the J gene lost 6 bases, with 20 bases spanning the gap. Germline V gene data show CDR1 as SGHVS and CDR2 as FNYEAQ. The CDR3 contains 16 residues. The CDR3 loop is CASSRGAARGTNEQFF. The CDR3 DNA reads TGTGCCAGCAGCCGGGGCGCCGCGAGGGGCACCAATGAGCAGTTCTTC. Drawing the rest from reference TRBV7-6 and TRBJ2-1, the complete variable domain is GAGVSQSPRYKVTKRGQDVALRCDPISGHVSLYWYRQALGQGPEFLTYFNYEAQQDKSGLPNDRFSAERPEGSISTLTIQRTEQRDSAMYRCASSRGAARGTNEQFFGPGTRLTVL.

The V gene is TRBV7-7, the J gene TRBJ2-1; D not resolved. Germline V gene lookup returns CDR1 SSHAT and CDR2 FNYEAQ (reference sequence). Trimming cost V 5 bases and J 5 bases, with 10 bases left between them. This CDR3 is 13 amino acids long. DNA of the CDR3: TGTGCCAGCAGCCTGACTTCCAACAATGAGCAGTTCTTC. Translating gives CASSLTSNNEQFF. The full variable domain, with the rest looked up from reference TRBV7-7 and TRBJ2-1, is GAGVSQSPRYKVTKRGQDVTLRCDPISSHATLYWYQQALGQGPEFLTYFNYEAQPDKSGLPSDRFSAERPEGSISTLTIQRTEQRDSAMYRCASSLTSNNEQFFGPGTRLTVL.

The chain carries TRBV5-1 and TRBJ1-3; a possible D gene is TRBD1 (5 bases). V shed 4 bases and J shed 2 bases, with 16 bases lying between them. CDR1 is SGHRS and CDR2 is YFSETQ in the germline V gene. The CDR3 is 16 residues long. In DNA, the CDR3 is TGCGCCAGCAGCCGTTCCGGGACCTCCGCTGGAAACACCATATATTTT. This translates into CASSRSGTSAGNTIYF.

The rearrangement uses TRBV7-9 and TRBJ1-1, with D possibly matching TRBD1 (5 bases). Trimming took off 0 bases at V and 1 base at J, with 12 bases between the two ends. Germline assignment: CDR1 SEHNR and CDR2 FQNEAQ (reference sequence). This CDR3 has 16 amino acids. CDR3 loop: CASSLACRGPNTEAFF. CDR3 bases: TGTGCCAGCAGCTTAGCGTGCCGGGGCCCGAACACTGAAGCTTTCTTT.

The V gene is TRBV28, the J gene TRBJ1-1; tentative D call: TRBD1 (5 bases). The germline V gene encodes CDR1 MDHEN and CDR2 SYDVKM. The CDR3 runs to 14 residues. Trimming stripped 3 bases from V and 0 bases from J, with 8 bases between. CDR3 residues: CASSFGGMNTEAFF. DNA for the CDR3: TGTGCCAGCAGTTTCGGGGGGATGAACACTGAAGCTTTCTTT.

The chain recombines TRBV19 with TRBJ2-5; 7 nucleotides align to TRBD1. Trimming took 6 bases from V and 1 from J; bases not matched to a gene: 5. The V gene's germline CDR1 is LNHDA and CDR2 SQIVND (reference sequence). This CDR3 is 14 amino acids long. The CDR3, as DNA: TGTGCCAGTAGCCTGGGGACAGCCCAAGAGACCCAGTACTTC. As protein: CASSLGTAQETQYF.

The chain couples TRBV28 to TRBJ2-5; 7 bases align to TRBD1. The germline V gene has CDR1 MDHEN and CDR2 SYDVKM. The CDR3 covers 18 residues. The ends lost 5 bases at V and 5 bases at J; junction bases unmatched: 20. DNA for the CDR3: TGTGCCAGCAGTCCGGCCGTACAGGGGTCGGATTTCGGGGAGACCCAGTACTTC. This codes for CASSPAVQGSDFGETQYF. The variable domain in full, completed from reference TRBV28 and TRBJ2-5, reads DVKVTQSSRYLVKRTGEKVFLECVQDMDHENMFWYRQDPGLGLRLIYFSYDVKMKEKGDIPEGYSVSREKKERFSLILESASTNQTSMYLCASSPAVQGSDFGETQYFGPGTRLLVL.

The chain links TRBV29-1 to TRBJ2-2; TRBD2 aligns across 13 bases. With 6 bases clipped from V and 0 bases from J, the junction kept 4 bases outside the gene matches. This CDR3 contains 16 residues. Germline CDR1 and CDR2: SQVTM and ANQGSEA. The CDR3 DNA reads as TGCAGCGTGAAGACTAGCGGGGGGACGAACACCGGGGAGCTGTTTTTT. Translating it yields CSVKTSGGTNTGELFF.

The chain has TRBV18 and TRBJ2-7; D is unresolved. Trimming stripped 1 base from V and 0 bases from J, with 4 bases between. From germline, CDR1 is KGHSH and CDR2 LQKENI. CDR3 length: 13 residues. The CDR3 is CASSPQSSYEQYF. CDR3 coding DNA: TGTGCCAGCTCACCACAGAGCTCCTACGAGCAGTACTTC.

V usage is TRBV19 and J usage is TRBJ1-2, with no clear D. The V and J ends lost 5 bases and 4 bases respectively, with 8 bases between them. This CDR3 spans 12 amino acids. Germline V gene sequence: CDR1 LNHDA, CDR2 SQIVND (reference sequence). In DNA form, the CDR3 reads TGTGCCAGTAGTTGGGCCACCTATGGCTACACCTTC. Translation gives CASSWATYGYTF.

This chain links TRBV4-1 with TRBJ1-6, with D unclear. CDR1 MGHRA and CDR2 YSYEKL come from the germline V gene. The CDR3 has 17 amino acids. V was trimmed by 4 bases and J by 10 bases, leaving 23 bases between them. CDR3 nucleotide sequence: TGCGCCAGCAGCCTTAGAGTCCGGGATCTAGAGAGGTCACCCCTCCACTTT. It yields the protein CASSLRVRDLERSPLHF.

As DNA, the CDR3 is TGTGCCAGCAGCGTGGCCGACAGAATCTCTGGGGCCAACGTCCTGACTTTC. The encoded protein is CASSVADRISGANVLTF. The rearrangement uses TRBV9 and TRBJ2-6; perhaps TRBD1 as D (5 bases). V shed 2 bases and J shed 0 bases, with 12 bases lying between them. The CDR3 sequence is 17 residues long. Germline CDR1 SGDLS, CDR2 YYNGEE.

This chain uses TRBV6-1 with TRBJ2-1; 7 nucleotides align to TRBD2. V lost 11 bases, J lost 6 bases, and 10 bases stayed unmatched. The CDR3 consists of 13 residues. CDR1 and CDR2 from the germline V gene are MNHNS and SASEGT. CDR3 protein: CAGGTNLGNEQFF. The CDR3 coding sequence is TGTGCCGGCGGGACTAATCTCGGCAATGAGCAGTTCTTC.

This clone occurred a few times. The chain combines TRBV29-1 with TRBJ2-3; perhaps TRBD2 as D (5 bases). The CDR3 is 13 residues long. Germline V lookup: CDR1 SQVTM, CDR2 ANQGSEA. Trimming took off 3 bases at V and 1 base at J, with 8 bases between the two ends. For the CDR3, the DNA is TGCAGCGTTGATGAGGGCGGCACAGATACGCAGTATTTT. It yields the protein CSVDEGGTDTQYF.

The CDR3 is CASAPSTTASSNEQFF. As DNA, the CDR3 is TGTGCTAGTGCCCCAAGTACGACGGCGTCAAGCAATGAGCAGTTCTTC. The chain combines TRBV12-5 with TRBJ2-1; D remains ambiguous. V gave up 7 bases and J gave up 6 bases, with 22 bases separating them. Looked up from germline, CDR1 is LGHNT and CDR2 is FRNRAP. The CDR3 has 16 amino acids.

The chain links TRBV19 to TRBJ2-1; TRBD2 agrees at 7 bases. V dropped 1 base and J dropped 4; count of bases not matched to a gene: 4. CDR1 is LNHDA and CDR2 is SQIVND in the germline V gene (reference sequence). The CDR3 contains 15 residues. CDR3 in DNA: TGTGCCAGTAGTATAGTGGGAGGGAAGTACAATGAGCAGTTCTTC. Translation: CASSIVGGKYNEQFF. Looking up the rest from reference TRBV19 and TRBJ2-1 gives the full variable domain: DGGITQSPKYLFRKEGQNVTLSCEQNLNHDAMYWYRQDPGQGLRLIYYSQIVNDFQKGDIAEGYSVSREKKESFPLTVTSAQKNPTAFYLCASSIVGGKYNEQFFGPGTRLTVL.

This sequence joins TRBV5-1 and TRBJ2-5; possible D gene TRBD1, 6 bases. V was pared by 5 bases and J by 2 bases, with 13 bases between. The CDR3 loop spans 14 amino acids. Germline CDR1 is SGHRS and CDR2 is YFSETQ. CDR3 nucleotide sequence: TGCGCCAGCAGTACTCAGGGGTTTCAAGAGACCCAGTACTTC. It encodes CASSTQGFQETQYF.